Shown below are 5 T cell receptor beta chains from a single sample sequenced in a study of T cell repertoires in cytomegalovirus infection. TCRdb called the reads again in MiXCR, with one record for every CDR3 protein. The table includes hundreds of thousands of distinct CDR3 sequences, approximately 25% detected once. Sequencing was performed on CD8+ T cells from PBMCs. The receptors were gathered from a human donor in good health (CMV status not recorded). Some clones in this sample may be carry-over from other donors' samples.

This clonotype came up many times. CDR3 loop: CASSDSGYGYTF. The CDR3 coding sequence is TGTGCCAGCAGCGATTCGGGATATGGCTACACCTTC. This sequence joins TRBV7-2 and TRBJ1-2; no clear D gene. V lost 5 bases and J lost 5, with 9 bases in between. This CDR3 is built from 12 residues. Germline values: CDR1 SGHTA, CDR2 FQGNSA.

This clonotype has a count of ten or more. The chain combines TRBV4-1 with TRBJ1-1; no reliable D call. The CDR3 covers 15 residues. V was pared by 0 bases and J by 8 bases, with 16 bases between. Germline V CDR1 and CDR2: MGHRA, YSYEKL. The DNA for the CDR3 is TGCGCCAGCAGCCAAGATCGAGGAGTGACTAAGGAAGCTTTCTTT. Residues: CASSQDRGVTKEAFF.

The chain combines TRBV9 with TRBJ1-1; a weak D match, TRBD1 (5 bases). The CDR3 is made up of 13 amino acids. Trimming pared 0 bases from V and 6 bases from J, leaving 9 bases between. The germline gives CDR1 SGDLS, CDR2 YYNGEE. The CDR3 DNA is TGTGCCAGCAGCGTAGAAGGACAACCTGAAGCTTTCTTT. This translates into CASSVEGQPEAFF.

This clonotype was recorded many times. The chain combines TRBV6-5 with TRBJ2-2; tentatively, D is TRBD1 (7 bases). The CDR3 contains 18 residues. The ends were cut back, 2 bases at V and 1 base at J, with 17 bases in the middle. Germline CDR1 MNHEY, CDR2 SVGAGI. The DNA for the CDR3 is TGTGCCAGCAGTTACGCTCATGGACAGGAGGGGAACACCGGGGAGCTGTTTTTT. Its translation is CASSYAHGQEGNTGELFF.

The rearrangement joins TRBV2 to TRBJ2-5, with D uncertain. Germline CDR1 and CDR2: SNHLY and FYNNEI. V was cut by 8 bases and J by 5 bases, with 9 bases left in between. This CDR3 region has 11 residues. CDR3 sequence reads: CASFGDETQYF. CDR3 nucleotide sequence: TGTGCCAGCTTCGGCGACGAGACCCAGTACTTC.